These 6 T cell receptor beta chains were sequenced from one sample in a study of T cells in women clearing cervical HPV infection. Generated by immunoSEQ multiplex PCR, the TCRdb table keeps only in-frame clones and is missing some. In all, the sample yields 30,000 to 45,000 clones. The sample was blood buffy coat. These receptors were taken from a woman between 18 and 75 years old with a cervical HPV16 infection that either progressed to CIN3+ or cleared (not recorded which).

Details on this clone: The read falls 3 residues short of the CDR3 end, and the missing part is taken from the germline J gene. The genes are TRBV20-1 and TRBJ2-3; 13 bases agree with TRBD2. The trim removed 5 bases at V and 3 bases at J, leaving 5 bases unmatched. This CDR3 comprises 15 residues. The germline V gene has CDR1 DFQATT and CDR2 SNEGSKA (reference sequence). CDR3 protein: CSAPGLAGATDTQYF. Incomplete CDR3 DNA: TGCAGTGCTCCAGGACTAGCGGGAGCGACAGATACG.

CDR3: CASRWTSGLYNEQFF. CDR3 DNA (partial): TGTGCCAGCAGATGGACTAGCGGCCTCTACAATGAG. This chain joins TRBV12-3 or TRBV12-4 and TRBJ2-1, with 10 bases identical to TRBD2. From the germline J gene comes the end of the CDR3, since the read stops 3 residues before it. CDR3 length: 15 amino acids. J gave up 3 bases and V 6 bases, and 5 bases lay outside the gene matches.

CDR3 in amino acids: CASSLFQSDPRNEQYF. The part of the CDR3 DNA that was read is TGCGCCAGCAGCTTGTTTCAAAGCGATCCGAGAAACGAG. The genes are TRBV5-1 and TRBJ2-7; D remains ambiguous. The read stops 3 residues short of the end of the CDR3; the missing end is completed from the germline J gene. This CDR3 is built from 16 residues. Germline V CDR1 and CDR2: SGHRS, YFSETQ. Trimming removed 1 base from V and 5 bases from J, with 19 bases in between.

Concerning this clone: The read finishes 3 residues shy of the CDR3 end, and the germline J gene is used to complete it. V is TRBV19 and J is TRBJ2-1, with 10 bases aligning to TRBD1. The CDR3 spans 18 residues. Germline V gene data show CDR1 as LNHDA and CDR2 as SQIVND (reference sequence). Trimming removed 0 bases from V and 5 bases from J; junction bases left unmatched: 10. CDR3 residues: CASSIDDRGLLADNEQFF. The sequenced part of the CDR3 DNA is TGTGCCAGTAGTATAGACGACAGGGGGCTACTAGCCGACAATGAG.

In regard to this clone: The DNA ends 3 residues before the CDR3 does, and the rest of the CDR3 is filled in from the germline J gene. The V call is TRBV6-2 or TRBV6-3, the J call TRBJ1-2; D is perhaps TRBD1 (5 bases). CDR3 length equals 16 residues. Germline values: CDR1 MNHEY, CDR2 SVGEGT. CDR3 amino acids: CASSDGSGGRHNDYTF. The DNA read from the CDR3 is TGTGCCAGCAGCGACGGATCGGGGGGACGTCACAATGAC.

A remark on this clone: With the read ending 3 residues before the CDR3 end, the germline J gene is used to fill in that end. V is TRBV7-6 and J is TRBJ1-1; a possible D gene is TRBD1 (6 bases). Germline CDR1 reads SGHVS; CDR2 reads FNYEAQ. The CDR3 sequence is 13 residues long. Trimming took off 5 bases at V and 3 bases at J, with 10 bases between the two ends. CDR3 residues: CASSPQGYTEAFF. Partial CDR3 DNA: TGTGCCAGCAGCCCGCAGGGGTACACTGAA.